Below are 26 T cell receptor beta chains sequenced from a single sample in a study of blood T cell repertoires in COVID-19. The protocol was immunoSEQ multiplex PCR, while the TCRdb copy is restricted to in-frame clones and leaves out a portion. This table holds a few hundred thousand clones, 88% found once. The sequenced sample consisted of peripheral blood. The receptors originated from a woman aged 30 to 39 with COVID-19, enrolled during active disease.

The chain combines TRBV5-1 with TRBJ2-7; the match to TRBD1 covers 7 bases. Germline assignment: CDR1 SGHRS and CDR2 YFSETQ. This CDR3 spans 16 amino acids. After removal of 0 bases from V and 6 bases from J, the junction contained 12 bases not matched to a gene. The CDR3 DNA is TGCGCCAGCAGCTTGGCCGGGGCACAGGGGTCTCGCGAGCAGTACTTC. Protein sequence: CASSLAGAQGSREQYF.

This chain uses TRBV15 with TRBJ2-2, with 7 bases that match TRBD1. CDR3 length equals 15 residues. V lost 0 bases and J lost 4; bases outside the gene matches: 2. The germline V gene has CDR1 LNHNV and CDR2 YYDKDF (reference sequence). The CDR3 nucleotides are TGTGCCACCAGCAGAGAGACAGGGCGCACCGGGGAGCTGTTTTTT. This gives the protein CATSRETGRTGELFF.

This clone was seen once. The CDR3 coding sequence is TGTGCCACCAGTGATCCATCCGGGACTAGCGGGAGACATGAGCAGTTCTTC. This codes for CATSDPSGTSGRHEQFF. The chain has TRBV24-1 and TRBJ2-1; 14 nucleotides agree with TRBD2. This CDR3 spans 17 amino acids. Unmatched junction bases numbered 8, after V lost 3 bases and J lost 8 bases. In germline, CDR1 is KGHDR, CDR2 SFDVKD.

CDR3 protein: CASSLTGQSYEQYF. CDR3 coding DNA: TGTGCCAGCAGCTTAACCGGACAGTCCTACGAGCAGTACTTC. V is TRBV7-6 and J is TRBJ2-7, with D tentatively TRBD1 (6 bases). The CDR3 runs to 14 residues. Per germline, CDR1 SGHVS and CDR2 FNYEAQ. Trimming took off 2 bases at V and 1 base at J, with 9 bases between the two ends.

The chain is built from TRBV29-1 and TRBJ2-7, with unresolved D. The ends were cut back, 0 bases at V and 1 base at J, with 7 bases in the middle. The CDR3 is made up of 13 amino acids. Per germline, CDR1 SQVTM and CDR2 ANQGSEA. The CDR3 region has the DNA TGCAGCGTTGAAGATGGCAGTTCCTACGAGCAGTACTTC. This translates into CSVEDGSSYEQYF.

As concerns this clone: The same CDR3 arises from other DNA sequences in this sample as well. The chain uses TRBV28 and TRBJ1-1, with 7 bases that match TRBD1. In germline, CDR1 is MDHEN, CDR2 SYDVKM. The CDR3 runs to 14 residues. V shed 2 bases and J 4 bases; nucleotides not matched to a gene: 4. The CDR3 DNA sequence: TGTGCCAGCAGTTTAGGGCAGGGGGGCACTGAAGCTTTCTTT. It specifies CASSLGQGGTEAFF.

The chain carries TRBV28 and TRBJ1-2; tentatively, D is TRBD1 (5 bases). The germline V and J ends were trimmed by 6 bases and 10 bases, with 15 bases remaining between them. Germline V gene data show CDR1 as MDHEN and CDR2 as SYDVKM. CDR3 size: 12 residues. The CDR3 DNA is TGTGCCAGCAGCTCGCGGACACGGACCTACACCTTC. As protein: CASSSRTRTYTF.

The V and J genes are TRBV7-9 and TRBJ2-3, with D perhaps TRBD2 (5 bases). CDR3 length: 15 amino acids. The V end lost 1 base, the J end lost 0 bases, and 8 bases lay between the germline ends. Germline V gene lookup returns CDR1 SEHNR and CDR2 FQNEAQ (reference sequence). This CDR3 reads CASSLGGPSTDTQYF. The CDR3 region has the DNA TGTGCCAGCAGCTTAGGCGGGCCCAGCACAGATACGCAGTATTTT.

There are a few counts of this clone. V and J are TRBV19 and TRBJ2-7; perhaps TRBD1 as D (5 bases). V shed 4 bases and J shed 3 bases, with 13 bases lying between them. The CDR3 has 14 amino acids. CDR1 and CDR2 (germline): LNHDA, SQIVND (reference sequence). For the CDR3, the DNA is TGTGCCAGTAGTAACCAGTTAGGGGTCTACGAGCAGTACTTC. Protein: CASSNQLGVYEQYF. The full variable domain, in which reference TRBV19 and TRBJ2-7 provide the parts outside the CDR3, is DGGITQSPKYLFRKEGQNVTLSCEQNLNHDAMYWYRQDPGQGLRLIYYSQIVNDFQKGDIAEGYSVSREKKESFPLTVTSAQKNPTAFYLCASSNQLGVYEQYFGPGTRLTVT.

The chain joins TRBV19 to TRBJ1-1; D may be TRBD1 (5 bases). Germline CDR1 LNHDA, CDR2 SQIVND (reference sequence). The CDR3 is 14 amino acids. Trimming cost V 4 bases and J 0 bases, with 9 bases left between them. CDR3 bases: TGTGCCAGTAGTAACCGGGGGATGAACACTGAAGCTTTCTTT. Protein: CASSNRGMNTEAFF.

This chain links TRBV7-2 with TRBJ2-1, with 10 bases that match TRBD2. The CDR3 extends over 15 amino acids. V lost 6 bases to trimming and J lost 4 bases; unmatched junction nucleotides: 6. CDR1 is SGHTA and CDR2 is FQGNSA in the germline V gene. The CDR3 nucleotides read TGTGCCAGCAGTCTACTAGCGGGGCCTTACAATGAGCAGTTCTTC. Its translation: CASSLLAGPYNEQFF.

V and J are TRBV27 and TRBJ2-7; 10 bases align to TRBD2. There are 17 residues in the CDR3. V gave up 2 bases and J gave up 3 bases; unmatched junction bases: 10. Germline V gene sequence: CDR1 MNHEY, CDR2 SMNVEV (reference sequence). The CDR3 sequence is CASSLIASGSLIYEQYF. The CDR3 region has the DNA TGTGCCAGCAGTTTAATTGCTAGCGGGAGTCTTATCTACGAGCAGTACTTC.

The chain couples TRBV9 to TRBJ2-1, with 7 bases lining up with TRBD2. CDR1 is SGDLS and CDR2 is YYNGEE in the germline V gene. J gave up 4 bases and V 0 bases, and 4 bases lay outside the gene matches. The CDR3 contains 15 residues. The CDR3: CASSVGLAEYNEQFF. For the CDR3, the DNA is TGTGCCAGCAGCGTAGGGCTAGCGGAATACAATGAGCAGTTCTTC.

Here the CDR3 reads CASSWGGGYEQYF. In DNA form, the CDR3 reads TGCGCCAGCAGCTGGGGCGGGGGCTACGAGCAGTACTTC. The V gene is TRBV5-1, the J gene TRBJ2-7; 7 nucleotides match TRBD2. The CDR3 extends over 13 amino acids. Germline CDR1 is SGHRS and CDR2 is YFSETQ. The V and J ends lost 3 bases and 3 bases, in that order; junction bases with no gene match: 3.

The chain recombines TRBV6-6 with TRBJ2-7; TRBD1 matches at 9 bases. The CDR3 spans 14 residues. Germline assignment: CDR1 MNHNY and CDR2 SVGAGI (reference sequence). With V trimmed by 3 bases and J by 3 bases, 3 bases remained unmatched. CDR3 coding DNA: TGTGCCAGCAGTTATGGACAGGGGAACTACGAGCAGTACTTC. Translated, it gives CASSYGQGNYEQYF.

The gene calls are TRBV10-2 and TRBJ2-7; TRBD1 matches at 8 bases. CDR1 and CDR2 (germline): WSHSY, SAAADI. The CDR3 has 13 amino acids. V trimming: 4 bases; J trimming: 4 bases; junction bases outside the gene matches: 3. CDR3 loop: CASSVGQGYEQYF. The CDR3 DNA reads as TGCGCCAGCAGTGTCGGACAGGGATACGAGCAGTACTTC.

This chain uses TRBV11-2 with TRBJ2-2, with TRBD2 matching 14 bases. The CDR3 consists of 16 residues. Per the germline V gene, CDR1 is SGHAT and CDR2 is FQNNGV. With V trimmed by 6 bases and J by 7 bases, 7 bases remained unmatched. CDR3 nucleotides: TGTGCCAGCAGTCCCGGACTAGCGGGAGGCGACGGGGAGCTGTTTTTT. This translates into CASSPGLAGGDGELFF.

This clone was seen just once. This rearrangement joins TRBV7-8 to TRBJ2-7, with TRBD2 matching 8 bases. From germline, CDR1 is SGHVS and CDR2 FQNEAQ. CDR3 length: 14 residues. Unmatched junction bases numbered 8, after V lost 5 bases and J lost 5 bases. The CDR3 is CASSPSGSSDEQYF. The CDR3 DNA sequence: TGTGCCAGCAGCCCCAGCGGGAGTAGCGACGAGCAGTACTTC.

The chain links TRBV30 to TRBJ2-7, with D possibly TRBD1 on 6 matching bases. Deletions cut 1 base from V and 7 bases from J, with 14 bases between. CDR3 length: 13 amino acids. Germline CDR1 reads GTSNPN; CDR2 reads SVGIG (reference sequence). For the CDR3, the DNA is TGTGCCTGGAGTGGGACAGATGCTCGGGAGCAGTACTTC. Translation gives CAWSGTDAREQYF.

The sample holds one count of this clone. V gene TRBV2 combines with J gene TRBJ2-7; TRBD2 agrees at 12 bases. This CDR3 contains 14 residues. Germline V gene data show CDR1 as SNHLY and CDR2 as FYNNEI. The ends lost 9 bases at V and 10 bases at J; junction bases unmatched: 13. DNA for the CDR3: TGTGCCAGTCGACTAGCGGGAGAGGCCCAGAATCAGTACTTC. Translation: CASRLAGEAQNQYF.

Points on this clone: The junction does not match germline at one end; this may be a read error. The J gene is TRBJ2-5, the V gene TRBV3-1 (or the pseudogene TRBV3-2); 7 bases are shared with TRBD1. CDR1 LGHDT and CDR2 YNNKEL come from the germline V gene (reference sequence). CDR3 size: 16 residues. CDR3 region: CASSLIRDSLQETQYF. DNA for the CDR3: TGTGCCAGCAGCCTTATTCGGGACAGTCTTCAAGAAACCCAGTACTTC.

The rearrangement uses TRBV10-1 and TRBJ2-2; TRBD2 aligns across 7 bases. There are 16 residues in the CDR3. The germline V gene has CDR1 WNHNN and CDR2 SYGVQD (reference sequence). V lost 0 bases and J lost 5; bases outside the gene matches: 6. The CDR3 sequence: CASSESFEGLTGELFF. The CDR3, as DNA: TGCGCCAGCAGTGAGTCGTTCGAGGGACTAACCGGGGAGCTGTTTTTT.

For the CDR3, the DNA is TGTGCCGCGTCGGTTCCGGGCGAGCAGTACTTC. Translated, it gives CAASVPGEQYF. The chain carries TRBV30 and TRBJ2-7; unclear D gene. CDR3 length: 11 amino acids. The V end was cut by 8 bases, the J end by 6 bases, with 14 bases between. Looked up from germline, CDR1 is GTSNPN and CDR2 is SVGIG (reference sequence).

This rearrangement joins TRBV3-1 (or the pseudogene TRBV3-2) to TRBJ2-7, with 12 bases matching TRBD2. There are 16 residues in the CDR3. Trimming cost V 4 bases and J 0 bases; bases outside gene matches: 4. Germline V CDR1 and CDR2: LGHDT, YNNKEL (reference sequence). The CDR3 DNA follows: TGTGCCAGCAGCCCTCTAGCGGGAGGGGGCTCCTACGAGCAGTACTTC. Amino acids: CASSPLAGGGSYEQYF.

The CDR3 nucleotides read TGTGCAAGTCGCCCGACAGTGGACGAGCAGTACTTC. This translates into CASRPTVDEQYF. The chain has TRBV12-2 and TRBJ2-7; the D segment call TRBD1 is taken from the table without a DNA check. TRBV12-2 is noted as a pseudogene. The CDR3 covers 12 residues.

The chain joins TRBV6-6 to TRBJ2-1, with 7 bases lining up with TRBD2. Per the germline V gene, CDR1 is MNHNY and CDR2 is SVGAGI (reference sequence). The CDR3 covers 15 residues. With V trimmed by 5 bases and J by 0 bases, 4 bases remained unmatched. CDR3 nucleotides: TGTGCCAGCAGTCCCGGGACTAACTCCTACAATGAGCAGTTCTTC. It is translated as CASSPGTNSYNEQFF.